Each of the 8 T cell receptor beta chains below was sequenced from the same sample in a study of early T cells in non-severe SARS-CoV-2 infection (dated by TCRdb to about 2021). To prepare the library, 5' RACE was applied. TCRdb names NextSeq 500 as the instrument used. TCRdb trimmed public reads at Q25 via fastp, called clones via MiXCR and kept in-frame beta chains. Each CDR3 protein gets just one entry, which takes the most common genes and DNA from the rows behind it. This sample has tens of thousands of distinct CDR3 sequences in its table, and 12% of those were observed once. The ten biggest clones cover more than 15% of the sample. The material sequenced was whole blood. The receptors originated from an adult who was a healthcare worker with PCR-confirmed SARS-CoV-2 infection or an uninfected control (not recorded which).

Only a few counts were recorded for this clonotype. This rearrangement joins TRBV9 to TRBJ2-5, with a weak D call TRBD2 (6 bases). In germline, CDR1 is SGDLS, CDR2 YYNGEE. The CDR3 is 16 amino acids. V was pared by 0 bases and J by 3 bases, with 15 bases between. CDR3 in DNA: TGTGCCAGCAGCGTAGGCCGGGGTAGCGGCAAAGAGACCCAGTACTTC. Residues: CASSVGRGSGKETQYF.

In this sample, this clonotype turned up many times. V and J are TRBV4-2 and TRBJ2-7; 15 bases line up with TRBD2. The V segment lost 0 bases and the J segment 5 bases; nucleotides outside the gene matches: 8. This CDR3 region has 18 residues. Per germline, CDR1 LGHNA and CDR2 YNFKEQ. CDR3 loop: CASSQEGLAGGPGDEQYF. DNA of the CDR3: TGTGCCAGCAGCCAAGAAGGACTAGCGGGAGGGCCGGGGGACGAGCAGTACTTC.

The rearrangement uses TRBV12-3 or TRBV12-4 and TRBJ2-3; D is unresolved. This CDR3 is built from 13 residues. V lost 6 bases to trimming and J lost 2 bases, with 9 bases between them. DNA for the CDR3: TGTGCCAGCAGCCCCTTCCTCACAGATACGCAGTATTTT. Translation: CASSPFLTDTQYF.

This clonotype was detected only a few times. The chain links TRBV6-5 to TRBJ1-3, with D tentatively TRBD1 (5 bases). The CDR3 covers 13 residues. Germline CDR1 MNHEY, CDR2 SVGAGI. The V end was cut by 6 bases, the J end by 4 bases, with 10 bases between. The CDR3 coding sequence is TGTGCCAGCAGGAGAGGGGAAGGAAACACCATATATTTT. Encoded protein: CASRRGEGNTIYF.

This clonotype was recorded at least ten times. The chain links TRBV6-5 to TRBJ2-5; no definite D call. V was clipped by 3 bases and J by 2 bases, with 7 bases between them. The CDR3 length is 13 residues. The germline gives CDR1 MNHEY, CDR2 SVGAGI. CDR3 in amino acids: CASSYSRQETQYF. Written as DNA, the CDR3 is TGTGCCAGCAGTTATAGTCGACAAGAGACCCAGTACTTC.

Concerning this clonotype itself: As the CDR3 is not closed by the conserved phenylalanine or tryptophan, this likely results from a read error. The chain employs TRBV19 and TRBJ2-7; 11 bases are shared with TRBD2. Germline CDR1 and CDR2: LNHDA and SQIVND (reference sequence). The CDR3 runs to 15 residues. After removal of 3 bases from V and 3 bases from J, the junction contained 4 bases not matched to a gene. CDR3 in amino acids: CASSIMTSGVYEQYS. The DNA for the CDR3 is TGTGCCAGTAGTATCATGACTAGCGGGGTCTACGAGCAGTACTCC.

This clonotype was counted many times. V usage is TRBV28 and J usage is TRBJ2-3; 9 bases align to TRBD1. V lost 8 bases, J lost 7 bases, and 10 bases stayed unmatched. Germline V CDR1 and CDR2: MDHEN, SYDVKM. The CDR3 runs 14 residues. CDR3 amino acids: CASVRDRATHTQYF. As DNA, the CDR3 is TGTGCCAGCGTCCGGGACAGGGCAACCCATACGCAGTATTTT.

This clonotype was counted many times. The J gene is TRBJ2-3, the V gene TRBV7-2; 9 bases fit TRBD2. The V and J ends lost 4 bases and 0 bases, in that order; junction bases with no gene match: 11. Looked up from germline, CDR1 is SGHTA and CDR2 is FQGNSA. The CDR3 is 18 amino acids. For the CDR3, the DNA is TGTGCCAGCAGCTCTCGGAGCGGGGGGCCGTCTAGCACAGATACGCAGTATTTT. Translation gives CASSSRSGGPSSTDTQYF.